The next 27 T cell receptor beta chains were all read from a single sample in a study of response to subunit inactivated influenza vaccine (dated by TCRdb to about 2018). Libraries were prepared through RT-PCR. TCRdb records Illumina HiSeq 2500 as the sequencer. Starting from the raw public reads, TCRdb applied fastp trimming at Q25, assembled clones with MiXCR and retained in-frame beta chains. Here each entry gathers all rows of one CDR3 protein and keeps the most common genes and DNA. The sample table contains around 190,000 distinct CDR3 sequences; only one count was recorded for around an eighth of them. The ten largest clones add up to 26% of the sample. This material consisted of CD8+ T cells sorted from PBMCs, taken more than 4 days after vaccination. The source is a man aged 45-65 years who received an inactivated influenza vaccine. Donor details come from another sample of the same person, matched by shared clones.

CDR3 protein: CASFWLGEQYF. The CDR3 DNA sequence: TGTGCCAGTTTCTGGCTAGGCGAGCAGTACTTC. V usage is TRBV12-3 or TRBV12-4 and J usage is TRBJ2-7, with D unresolved. The CDR3 contains 11 residues. V was pared by 9 bases and J by 6 bases, with 12 bases between.

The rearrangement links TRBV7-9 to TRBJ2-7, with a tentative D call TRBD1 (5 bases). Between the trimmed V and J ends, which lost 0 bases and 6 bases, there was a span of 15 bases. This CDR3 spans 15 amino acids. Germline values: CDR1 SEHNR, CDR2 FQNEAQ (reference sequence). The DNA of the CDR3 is TGTGCCAGCAGCTTAGCGAGTATAGGGGTCGGCGAGCAGTACTTC. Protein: CASSLASIGVGEQYF.

DNA of the CDR3: TGTGCCAGCTACGGGACTAGCGGGACGAAATACAATGAGCAGTTCTTC. This sequence encodes CASYGTSGTKYNEQFF. This sequence joins TRBV27 and TRBJ2-1; TRBD2 agrees at 13 bases. Losses at the gene ends were 8 bases for V and 4 bases for J; bases not matched to a gene: 8. The CDR3 runs 16 residues. Germline lookup yields CDR1 MNHEY and CDR2 SMNVEV (reference sequence).

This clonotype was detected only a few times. The CDR3 DNA follows: TGCGCCAGCAGCCAAGAGGGAACTATTCTGGGCACCGGGGAGCTGTTTTTT. Its protein is CASSQEGTILGTGELFF. The V call is TRBV4-1, the J call TRBJ2-2, with D unresolved. The CDR3 extends over 17 amino acids. Germline V gives CDR1 MGHRA, CDR2 YSYEKL. The V end lost 0 bases, the J end lost 4 bases, and 15 bases lay between the germline ends.

The CDR3 DNA reads TGTGCCAGCAGCTTAACGGGCAGTAGCACAGATACGCAGTATTTT. This encodes CASSLTGSSTDTQYF. The rearrangement links TRBV7-3 to TRBJ2-3, with D hard to call. CDR1 is SGHTA and CDR2 is FQGTGA in the germline V gene. There are 15 residues in the CDR3. With 0 bases removed from V and 0 bases from J, the gap between germline ends came to 7 bases.

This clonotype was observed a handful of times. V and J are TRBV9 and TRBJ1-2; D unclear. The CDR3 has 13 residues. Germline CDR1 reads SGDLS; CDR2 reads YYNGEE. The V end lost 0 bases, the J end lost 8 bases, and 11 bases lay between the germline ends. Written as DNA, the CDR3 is TGTGCCAGCAGCGTAGGGCCAGGTGGGGGCTACACCTTC. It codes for CASSVGPGGGYTF.

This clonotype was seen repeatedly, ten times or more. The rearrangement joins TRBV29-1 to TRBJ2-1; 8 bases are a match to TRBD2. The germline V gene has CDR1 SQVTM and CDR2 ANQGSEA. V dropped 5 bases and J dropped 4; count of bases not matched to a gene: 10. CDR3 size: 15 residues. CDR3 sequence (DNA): TGCAGCGTTCCGCTAGCGGGCGGAATTTACAATGAGCAGTTCTTC. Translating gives CSVPLAGGIYNEQFF.

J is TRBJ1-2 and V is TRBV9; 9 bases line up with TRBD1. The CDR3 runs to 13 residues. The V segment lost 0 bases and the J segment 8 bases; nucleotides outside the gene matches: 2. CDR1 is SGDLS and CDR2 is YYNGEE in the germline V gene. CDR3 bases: TGTGCCAGCAGCGTAGGGACAGGGGAGGGCTACACCTTC. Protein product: CASSVGTGEGYTF.

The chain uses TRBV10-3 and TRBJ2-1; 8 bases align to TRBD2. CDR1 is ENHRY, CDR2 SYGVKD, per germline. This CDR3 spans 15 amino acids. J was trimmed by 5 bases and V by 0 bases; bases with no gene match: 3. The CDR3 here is CAISESGGRNNEQFF. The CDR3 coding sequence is TGTGCCATCAGTGAGTCAGGCGGGAGGAACAATGAGCAGTTCTTC.

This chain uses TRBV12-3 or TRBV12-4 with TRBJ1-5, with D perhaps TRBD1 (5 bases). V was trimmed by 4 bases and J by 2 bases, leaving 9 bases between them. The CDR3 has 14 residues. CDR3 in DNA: TGTGCCAGCAGTTGGGGGGGGGGCAATCAGCCCCAGCATTTT. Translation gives CASSWGGGNQPQHF.

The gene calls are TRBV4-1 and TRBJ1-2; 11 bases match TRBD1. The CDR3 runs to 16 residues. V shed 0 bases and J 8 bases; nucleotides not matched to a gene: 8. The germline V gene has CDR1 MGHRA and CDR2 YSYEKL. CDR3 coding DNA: TGCGCCAGCAGCCAAGAAACAGGACAGGGGGCGTGGGGCTACACCTTC. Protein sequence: CASSQETGQGAWGYTF.

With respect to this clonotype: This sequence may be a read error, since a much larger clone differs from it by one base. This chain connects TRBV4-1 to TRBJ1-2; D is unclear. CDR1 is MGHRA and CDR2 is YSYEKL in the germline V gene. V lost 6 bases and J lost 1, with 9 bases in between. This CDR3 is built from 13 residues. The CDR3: CASSGMFNYGYTF. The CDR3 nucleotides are TGCGCCAGCAGTGGAATGTTTAACTATGGCTACACCTTC.

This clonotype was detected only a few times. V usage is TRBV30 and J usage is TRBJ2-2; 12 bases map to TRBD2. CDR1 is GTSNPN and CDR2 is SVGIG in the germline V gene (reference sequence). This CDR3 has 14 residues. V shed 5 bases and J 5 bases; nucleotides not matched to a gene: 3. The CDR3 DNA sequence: TGTGCCTGGGATACTAGCGGGGGGACCGGGGAGCTGTTTTTT. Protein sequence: CAWDTSGGTGELFF.

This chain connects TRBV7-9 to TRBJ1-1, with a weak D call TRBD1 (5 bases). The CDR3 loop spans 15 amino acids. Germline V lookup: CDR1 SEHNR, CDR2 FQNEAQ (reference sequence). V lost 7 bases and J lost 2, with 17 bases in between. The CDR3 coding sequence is TGTGCCAGCATCCTGGGAACAGGAACAAACACTGAAGCTTTCTTT. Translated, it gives CASILGTGTNTEAFF.

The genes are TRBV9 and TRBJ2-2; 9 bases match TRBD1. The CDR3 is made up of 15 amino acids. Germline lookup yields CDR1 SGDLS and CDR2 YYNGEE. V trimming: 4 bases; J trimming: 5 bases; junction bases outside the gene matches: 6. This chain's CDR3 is CASSPRQGGTGELFF. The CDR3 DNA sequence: TGTGCCAGCAGCCCAAGACAGGGGGGGACCGGGGAGCTGTTTTTT.

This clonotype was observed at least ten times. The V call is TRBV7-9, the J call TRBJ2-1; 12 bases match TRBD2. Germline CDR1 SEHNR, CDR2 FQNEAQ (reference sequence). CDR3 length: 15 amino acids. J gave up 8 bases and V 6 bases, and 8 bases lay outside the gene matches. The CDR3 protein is CASSYGLAGRYEQFF. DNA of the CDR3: TGTGCCAGCAGTTACGGACTAGCGGGACGATATGAGCAGTTCTTC.

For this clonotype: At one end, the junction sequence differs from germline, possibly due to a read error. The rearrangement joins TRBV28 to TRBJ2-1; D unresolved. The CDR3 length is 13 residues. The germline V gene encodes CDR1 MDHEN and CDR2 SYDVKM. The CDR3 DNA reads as TGTGCCAGCAGTCCCCCCGGCTACAATGAGCGGTTCTTC. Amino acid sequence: CASSPPGYNERFF.

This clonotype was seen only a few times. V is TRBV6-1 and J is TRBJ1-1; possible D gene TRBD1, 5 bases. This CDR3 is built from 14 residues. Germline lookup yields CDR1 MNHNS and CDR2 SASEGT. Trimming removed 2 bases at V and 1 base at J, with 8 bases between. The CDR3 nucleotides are TGTGCCAGCAGTGAATTTAGGGGGAACACTGAAGCTTTCTTT. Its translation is CASSEFRGNTEAFF.

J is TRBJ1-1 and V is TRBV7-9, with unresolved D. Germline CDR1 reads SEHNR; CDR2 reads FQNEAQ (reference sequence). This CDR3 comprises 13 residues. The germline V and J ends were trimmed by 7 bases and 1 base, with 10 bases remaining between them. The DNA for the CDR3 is TGTGCCAGCATACAAACGCCGAACACTGAAGCTTTCTTT. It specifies CASIQTPNTEAFF.

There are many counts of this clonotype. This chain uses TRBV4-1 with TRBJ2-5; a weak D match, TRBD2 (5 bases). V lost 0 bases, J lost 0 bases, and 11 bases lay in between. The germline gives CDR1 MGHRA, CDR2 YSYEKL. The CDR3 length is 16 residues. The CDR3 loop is CASSQDPSGDQETQYF. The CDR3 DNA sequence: TGCGCCAGCAGCCAAGACCCGTCCGGGGACCAAGAGACCCAGTACTTC.

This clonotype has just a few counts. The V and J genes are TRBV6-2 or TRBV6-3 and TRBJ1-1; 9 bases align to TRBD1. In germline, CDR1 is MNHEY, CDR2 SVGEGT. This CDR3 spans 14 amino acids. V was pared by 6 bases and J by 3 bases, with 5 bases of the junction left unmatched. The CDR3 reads CASRNRGRYTEAFF. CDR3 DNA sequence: TGTGCCAGCAGGAACAGGGGGCGTTACACTGAAGCTTTCTTT.

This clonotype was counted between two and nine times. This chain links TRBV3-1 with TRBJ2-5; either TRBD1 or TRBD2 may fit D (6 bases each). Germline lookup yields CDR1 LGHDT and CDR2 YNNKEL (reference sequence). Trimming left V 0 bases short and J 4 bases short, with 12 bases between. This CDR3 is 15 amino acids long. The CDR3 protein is CASSQDLWGAETQYF. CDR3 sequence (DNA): TGTGCCAGCAGCCAAGACTTGTGGGGGGCAGAGACCCAGTACTTC.

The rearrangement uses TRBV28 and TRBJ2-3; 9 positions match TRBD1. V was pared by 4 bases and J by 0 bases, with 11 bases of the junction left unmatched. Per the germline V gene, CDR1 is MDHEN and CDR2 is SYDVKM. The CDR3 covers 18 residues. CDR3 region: CASSSVPGQGSSTDTQYF. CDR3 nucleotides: TGTGCCAGCAGTTCCGTCCCGGGACAGGGATCTAGCACAGATACGCAGTATTTT.

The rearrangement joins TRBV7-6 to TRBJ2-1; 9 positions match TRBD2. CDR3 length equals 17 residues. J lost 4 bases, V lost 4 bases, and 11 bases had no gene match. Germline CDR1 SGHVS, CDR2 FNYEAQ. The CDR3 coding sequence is TGTGCCAGCAGCTCAAGATGGCCTAGCGGGGCATACAATGAGCAGTTCTTC. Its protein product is CASSSRWPSGAYNEQFF.

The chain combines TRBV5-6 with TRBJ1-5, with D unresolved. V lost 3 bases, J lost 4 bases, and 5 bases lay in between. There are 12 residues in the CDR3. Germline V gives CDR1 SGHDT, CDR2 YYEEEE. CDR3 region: CASSYHNQPQHF. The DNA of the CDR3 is TGTGCCAGCAGCTACCATAATCAGCCCCAGCATTTT.

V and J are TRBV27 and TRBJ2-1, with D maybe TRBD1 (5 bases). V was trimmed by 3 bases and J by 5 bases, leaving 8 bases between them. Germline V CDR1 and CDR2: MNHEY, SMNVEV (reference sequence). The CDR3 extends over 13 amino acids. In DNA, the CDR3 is TGTGCCAGCAGTTTGGGGCAGCACAATGAGCAGTTCTTC. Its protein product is CASSLGQHNEQFF.

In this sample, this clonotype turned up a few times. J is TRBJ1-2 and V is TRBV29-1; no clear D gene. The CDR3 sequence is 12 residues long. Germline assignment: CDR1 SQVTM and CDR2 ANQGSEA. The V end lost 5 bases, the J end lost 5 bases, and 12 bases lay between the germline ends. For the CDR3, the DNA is TGCAGCGTTATGGACTCTTTTTATGGCTACACCTTC. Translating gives CSVMDSFYGYTF.